These 9 T cell receptor beta chains share one sample of origin, sequenced in a study of early T cells in non-severe SARS-CoV-2 infection. TCRdb fed the 5' RACE reads into MiXCR, producing one record per CDR3 protein. The sample holds about 90,000 distinct CDR3 sequences; more than 10% are singletons and the top ten take about 4.6%. The specimen comprised whole blood, sampled at baseline. These TCRs come from an adult who was a healthcare worker with PCR-confirmed SARS-CoV-2 infection or an uninfected control (not recorded which).

The V call is TRBV11-2, the J call TRBJ1-1; 8 nucleotides line up with TRBD1. The length of the CDR3 is 16 residues. The ends lost 4 bases at V and 1 base at J; junction bases unmatched: 8. Germline values: CDR1 SGHAT, CDR2 FQNNGV. This CDR3 is CASSSGGPLGNTEAFF. The DNA for the CDR3 is TGTGCCAGCAGCTCAGGGGGCCCTCTAGGGAACACTGAAGCTTTCTTT.

The chain combines TRBV12-2 with TRBJ2-7; the table's D gene call, TRBD2, was not cross checked with the DNA. TRBV12-2 is marked as a pseudogene. The CDR3 sequence is 15 residues long. Here the CDR3 DNA reads TGTGCAAGTCGCTTACTTGAGGGTAGGCTCTACGAGCAGTACTTC. It codes for CASRLLEGRLYEQYF.

This clonotype has only a few counts. The genes are TRBV5-1 and TRBJ1-1; 9 bases map to TRBD1. The CDR3 loop spans 16 amino acids. J was trimmed by 8 bases and V by 0 bases; bases with no gene match: 11. Germline V gene lookup returns CDR1 SGHRS and CDR2 YFSETQ. Here the CDR3 reads CASSLGAGTGKREAFF. The CDR3 nucleotides are TGCGCCAGCAGCTTGGGAGCCGGGACAGGGAAGCGGGAAGCTTTCTTT. The full variable domain, its missing parts supplied by reference TRBV5-1 and TRBJ1-1, is KAGVTQTPRYLIKTRGQQVTLSCSPISGHRSVSWYQQTPGQGLQFLFEYFSETQRNKGNFPGRFSGRQFSNSRSEMNVSTLELGDSALYLCASSLGAGTGKREAFFGQGTRLTVV.

This clonotype was recorded a few times. V gene TRBV6-5 combines with J gene TRBJ1-1, with 7 bases that match TRBD1. Looked up from germline, CDR1 is MNHEY and CDR2 is SVGAGI. The trim removed 6 bases at V and 5 bases at J, leaving 6 bases unmatched. CDR3 length: 13 amino acids. DNA for the CDR3: TGTGCCAGCAGCACACCAGGGGGTACTGAAGCTTTCTTT. Translation: CASSTPGGTEAFF.

This clonotype has only a few counts. The chain couples TRBV11-2 to TRBJ2-1, with TRBD2 identical over 8 bases. This CDR3 spans 15 amino acids. Trimming took 4 bases from V and 3 from J; bases not matched to a gene: 5. CDR1 and CDR2 from the germline V gene are SGHAT and FQNNGV. Written as DNA, the CDR3 is TGTGCCAGCAGCTCGGAAGCGGGGGTCTACAATGAGCAGTTCTTC. Translation: CASSSEAGVYNEQFF.

This clonotype was counted only a few times. This rearrangement joins TRBV20-1 to TRBJ2-7, with D unresolved. The CDR3 totals 12 residues. Trimming stripped 2 bases from V and 3 bases from J, with 8 bases between. In germline, CDR1 is DFQATT, CDR2 SNEGSKA (reference sequence). The CDR3 here is CSARSPGYEQYF. CDR3 sequence (DNA): TGCAGTGCTAGATCCCCAGGCTACGAGCAGTACTTC.

This clonotype turned up a few times. V is TRBV6-1 and J is TRBJ1-1; 11 bases line up with TRBD1. Germline V gene sequence: CDR1 MNHNS, CDR2 SASEGT. The J segment lost 3 bases and the V segment lost 5 bases, leaving 2 bases of the junction unmatched. The CDR3 consists of 14 residues. The CDR3 DNA reads as TGTGCCAGCAGTCGGACAGGGGGCTACACTGAAGCTTTCTTT. Translating it yields CASSRTGGYTEAFF.

This clonotype was detected a few times. The rearrangement uses TRBV6-2 or TRBV6-3 and TRBJ2-7; D is tentatively TRBD1 or TRBD2 (5 bases each). The V end was cut by 2 bases, the J end by 4 bases, with 9 bases between. The CDR3 totals 13 residues. Germline lookup yields CDR1 MNHEY and CDR2 SVGEGT. The CDR3 region has the DNA TGTGCCAGCAGTTACATGAGGGGTTACGAGCAGTACTTC. Its translation: CASSYMRGYEQYF.

The chain joins TRBV12-5 to TRBJ2-3, with TRBD1 matching 7 bases. After removal of 2 bases from V and 4 bases from J, the junction contained 6 bases not matched to a gene. Per germline, CDR1 LGHNT and CDR2 FRNRAP. The CDR3 runs to 15 residues. The CDR3 region is CASGLKGAGSDTQYF. Written as DNA, the CDR3 is TGTGCTAGTGGTTTGAAGGGGGCTGGGTCAGATACGCAGTATTTT. The variable domain in full, with the rest retrieved from reference TRBV12-5 and TRBJ2-3, is DARVTQTPRHKVTEMGQEVTMRCQPILGHNTVFWYRQTMMQGLELLAYFRNRAPLDDSGMPKDRFSAEMPDATLATLKIQPSEPRDSAVYFCASGLKGAGSDTQYFGPGTRLTVL.